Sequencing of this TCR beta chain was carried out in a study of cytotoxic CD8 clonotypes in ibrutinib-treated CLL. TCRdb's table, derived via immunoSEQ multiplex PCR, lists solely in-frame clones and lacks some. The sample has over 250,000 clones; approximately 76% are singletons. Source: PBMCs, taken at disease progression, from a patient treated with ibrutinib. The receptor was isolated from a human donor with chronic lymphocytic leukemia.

CDR3 region: CASSHLAGTQYF. The CDR3 DNA sequence: TGCGCCAGCAGCCATCTAGCGGGTACGCAGTATTTT. The rearrangement links TRBV4-3 to TRBJ2-3; 8 nucleotides agree with TRBD2. V lost 3 bases to trimming and J lost 8 bases; unmatched junction nucleotides: 1. The CDR3 is made up of 12 amino acids. Germline CDR1 reads LGHNA; CDR2 reads YSLEER.